One sample yielded the 5 T cell receptor beta chains listed below, sequenced in a study of regulatory T cells in long-lasting Graves disease. The time point denotes: newly diagnosed GD, antithyroid drugs for less than 3 months. The TCR library was made from RNA that had been extracted from PBMCs in TRIzol. TCR beta libraries were built with iRepertoire HTBI primers and Arm-PCR of CDR3 regions. A single record per CDR3 protein comes from TCRdb applying MiXCR to the multiplex PCR reads. The sample holds over 400,000 distinct CDR3 sequences, less than 15% seen once. The same sample was also used in a study of T cells in Graves' hyperthyroidism and ophthalmopathy.

The sequencing here drew on peripheral blood mononuclear cells (PBMCs), taken at new diagnosis, from a patient treated with antithyroid drugs. These receptors were obtained from a woman aged 45-65 years with Graves disease.

J is TRBJ2-7 and V is TRBV11-3, with 9 bases fitting TRBD2. The CDR3 is 19 amino acids. J gave up 3 bases and V 4 bases, and 19 bases lay outside the gene matches. Germline lookup yields CDR1 SGHNT and CDR2 YENEEA. This CDR3 reads CASSCKGGRGPSGIYEQYF. CDR3 sequence (DNA): TGTGCCAGCAGCTGCAAGGGGGGAAGGGGACCTAGCGGGATCTACGAGCAGTACTTC. The whole variable domain, filled in from reference TRBV11-3 and TRBJ2-7, reads EAGVVQSPRYKIIEKKQPVAFWCNPISGHNTLYWYLQNLGQGPELLIRYENEEAVDDSQLPKDRFSAERLKGVDSTLKIQPAELGDSAVYLCASSCKGGRGPSGIYEQYFGPGTRLTVT.

In this sample, this clonotype turned up a few times. The chain links TRBV10-3 to TRBJ1-1; D gene uncertain. In germline, CDR1 is ENHRY, CDR2 SYGVKD. The CDR3 totals 15 residues. The ends were cut back, 1 base at V and 1 base at J, with 10 bases in the middle. As DNA, the CDR3 is TGTGCCATCAGTGAGTTTTCCGGCCGGAACACTGAAGCTTTCTTT. It yields the protein CAISEFSGRNTEAFF.

This clonotype was observed at least ten times. This chain links TRBV6-5 with TRBJ2-7, with 10 bases fitting TRBD2. This CDR3 has 16 amino acids. The trim removed 2 bases at V and 5 bases at J, leaving 9 bases unmatched. Germline V gene data show CDR1 as MNHEY and CDR2 as SVGAGI. The CDR3 loop reads CASSYRGGTSGNEQYF. CDR3 sequence (DNA): TGTGCCAGCAGTTACCGCGGAGGCACTAGCGGGAACGAGCAGTACTTC.

A few counts support this clonotype. CDR3 sequence (DNA): TGTGCCAGCAGCACCCCGTTAGGGTGGGAGCAGTACTTC. This sequence encodes CASSTPLGWEQYF. V gene TRBV7-9 combines with J gene TRBJ2-7; D ambiguous. The V end was cut by 5 bases, the J end by 7 bases, with 15 bases between. This CDR3 region has 13 residues. In germline, CDR1 is SEHNR, CDR2 FQNEAQ (reference sequence).

The chain links TRBV20-1 to TRBJ1-5; 10 positions agree with TRBD1. This CDR3 has 13 residues. Unmatched junction bases numbered 0, after V lost 5 bases and J lost 2 bases. CDR1 is DFQATT, CDR2 SNEGSKA, per germline (reference sequence). The CDR3 bases are TGCAGTGCTGGGACAGGGGGCAATCAGCCCCAGCATTTT. It codes for CSAGTGGNQPQHF.